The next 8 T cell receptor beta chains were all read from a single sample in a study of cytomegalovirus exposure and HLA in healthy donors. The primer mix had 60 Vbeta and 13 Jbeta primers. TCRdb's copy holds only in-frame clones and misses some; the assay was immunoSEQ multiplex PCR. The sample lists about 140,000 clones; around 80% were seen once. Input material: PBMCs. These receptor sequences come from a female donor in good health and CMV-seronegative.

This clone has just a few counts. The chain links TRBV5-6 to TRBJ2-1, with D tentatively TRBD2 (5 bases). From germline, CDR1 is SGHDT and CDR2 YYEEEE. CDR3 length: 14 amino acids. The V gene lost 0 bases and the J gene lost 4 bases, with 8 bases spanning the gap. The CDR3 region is CASSLVSGYNEQFF. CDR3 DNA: TGTGCCAGCAGCTTGGTGAGCGGATACAATGAGCAGTTCTTC.

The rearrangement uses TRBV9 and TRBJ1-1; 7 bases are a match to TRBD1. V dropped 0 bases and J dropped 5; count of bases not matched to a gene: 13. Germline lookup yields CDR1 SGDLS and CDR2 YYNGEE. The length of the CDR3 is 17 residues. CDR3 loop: CASSVAIQGELDTEAFF. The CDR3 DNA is TGTGCCAGCAGCGTAGCTATCCAGGGGGAATTGGATACTGAAGCTTTCTTT.

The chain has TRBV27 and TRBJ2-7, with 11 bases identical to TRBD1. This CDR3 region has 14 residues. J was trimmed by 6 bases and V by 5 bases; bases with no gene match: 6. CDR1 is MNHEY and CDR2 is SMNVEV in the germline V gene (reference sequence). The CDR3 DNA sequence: TGTGCCAGCAGTCCGGACAGGGGGCAGGTCGAGCAGTACTTC. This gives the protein CASSPDRGQVEQYF.

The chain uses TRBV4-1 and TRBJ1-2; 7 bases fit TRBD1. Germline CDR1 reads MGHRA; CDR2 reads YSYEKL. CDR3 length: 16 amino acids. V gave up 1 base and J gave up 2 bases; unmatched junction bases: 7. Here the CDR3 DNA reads TGCGCCAGCAGCCAAGCCCTCACGGGACAGAACTATGGCTACACCTTC. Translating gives CASSQALTGQNYGYTF.

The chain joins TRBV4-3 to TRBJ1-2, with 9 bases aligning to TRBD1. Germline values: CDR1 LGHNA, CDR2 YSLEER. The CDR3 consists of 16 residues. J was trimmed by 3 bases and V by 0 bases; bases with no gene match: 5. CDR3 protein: CASSQDGDRGDYGYTF. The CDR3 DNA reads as TGCGCCAGCAGCCAAGATGGAGACAGGGGGGACTATGGCTACACCTTC.

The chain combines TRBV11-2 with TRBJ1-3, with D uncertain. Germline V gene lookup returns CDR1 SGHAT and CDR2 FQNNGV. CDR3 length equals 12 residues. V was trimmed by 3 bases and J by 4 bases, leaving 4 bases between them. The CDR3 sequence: CASSFQGNTIYF. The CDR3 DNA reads TGTGCCAGCAGCTTTCAGGGAAACACCATATATTTT.

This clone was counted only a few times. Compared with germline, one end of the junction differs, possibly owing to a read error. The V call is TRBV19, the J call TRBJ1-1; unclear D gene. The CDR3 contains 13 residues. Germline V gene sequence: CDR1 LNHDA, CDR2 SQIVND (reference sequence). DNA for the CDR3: TGTGCCAGTAGTATCGGACTGAACGCTGAAGCTTTCTTT. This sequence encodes CASSIGLNAEAFF.

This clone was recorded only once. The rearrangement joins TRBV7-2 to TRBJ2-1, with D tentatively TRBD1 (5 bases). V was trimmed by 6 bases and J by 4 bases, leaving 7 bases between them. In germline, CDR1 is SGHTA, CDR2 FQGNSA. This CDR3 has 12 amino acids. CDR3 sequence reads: CASSRGYNEQFF. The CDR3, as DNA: TGTGCCAGCAGTAGGGGTTACAATGAGCAGTTCTTC.